The TCR beta chain under discussion was sequenced for a study of regulatory T cells in long-lasting Graves disease. This clonotype was seen ten or more times. What it binds is unknown. Time point specified: persistent/refractory GD, antithyroid drugs over 5 years with positive TRAb. PBMC-derived RNA was used for the TCR library. Patients with Graves' disease were diagnosed by American Thyroid Association guidelines. The germline V and J ends were trimmed by 5 bases and 3 bases, with 14 bases remaining between them. CDR3 length equals 15 residues. The germline V gene has CDR1 MNHNS and CDR2 SASEGT. Arm-PCR with iRepertoire HTBI primers amplified the CDR3 regions for these TCR beta libraries. MiXCR was run by TCRdb on the multiplex PCR reads, yielding one entry per CDR3 protein. Seen here are around 460,000 distinct CDR3 sequences, approximately 23% observed once, and the top ten hold under 15%. Regarding the study as a whole: Authors noted too few samples as a limitation. Study was limited to peripheral blood, excluding thyroid tissue.

Sequencing used peripheral blood mononuclear cells (PBMCs), obtained when the disease was refractory, from a patient treated with antithyroid drugs. The sequence was collected from a female donor with Graves disease. The chain couples TRBV6-1 to TRBJ1-5; no firm D call. CDR3: CASSLENGDNQPQHF. The CDR3 DNA is TGTGCCAGCAGTCTGGAGAACGGGGACAATCAGCCCCAGCATTTT.